A selection of T cell receptor beta chains follows, all from one sample in a study of T cell changes during pregnancy in multiple sclerosis. The protocol was immunoSEQ multiplex PCR, while the TCRdb copy is restricted to in-frame clones and leaves out a portion. The sample has around 57,000 clones, about nine tenths seen once. The material was peripheral blood, obtained in the first trimester of pregnancy. All receptors derive from a female donor in good health, enrolled as a control in a pregnancy study. Both conserved end residues are part of each CDR3.

14	TRBV7-3	TRBJ2-5	CASSSGQGQETQYF
13	TRBV2	TRBJ1-1	CASGSGGRWEAFF
15	TRBV5-3	TRBJ2-3	CARSYTGTSTDTQYF
13	TRBV29-1	TRBJ1-2	CSVYGHPPGGYTF
14	TRBV30	TRBJ2-5	CAWGYQGGPETQYF
16	TRBV9	TRBJ1-3	CASRGGGQNSGNTIYF
14	TRBV5-1	TRBJ2-7	CASGRTGSSYEQYF
14	TRBV6-1	TRBJ1-4	CASSEAAGREKLFF
15	TRBV4-1	TRBJ2-1	CASSQGGQGGYEQFF
15	TRBV6-5	TRBJ1-2	CASSRVRQGNYGYTF
14	TRBV29-1	TRBJ2-3	CSVVAGFVSDTQYF
16	TRBV2	TRBJ2-2	CASSTLAGVYTGELFF
15	TRBV9	TRBJ1-2	CASSVGTGGGYGYTF
16	TRBV5-1	TRBJ1-2	CASSLAGQVSTYGYTF
14	TRBV11-2	TRBJ1-2	CASSLDRTGDGYTF
14	TRBV5-4	TRBJ2-2	CASRKQGNTGELFF
17	TRBV19	TRBJ2-5	CASSSRLAGVSPETQYF
13	TRBV7-3	TRBJ2-3	CASSPQREDTQYF
17	TRBV7-8	TRBJ2-7	CASSLYVRNPFLYEQYF
15	TRBV9	TRBJ1-1	CASSATGARATEAFF
16	TRBV5-4	TRBJ2-7	CASSSGKLAGVHEQYF
14	TRBV9	TRBJ2-7	CASSPWTGMYEQYF
15	TRBV21-1	TRBJ2-3	CASSHRGPITDTQYF
18	TRBV7-8	TRBJ1-4	CASSQDPRQGATNEKLFF
14	TRBV6-6	TRBJ2-5	CASSRETGRETQYF
14	TRBV4-3	TRBJ2-3	CASSQDWAINTQYF
17	TRBV13	TRBJ1-2	CASSLEGQGVENYGYTF
16	TRBV27	TRBJ2-1	CASSLSGTSGGNEQFF
13	TRBV4-3	TRBJ2-1	CASSQGQYNEQFF
17	TRBV11-3	TRBJ1-3	CASSKQRQGISGNTIYF
14	TRBV15	TRBJ1-5	CATSYDRGNQPQHF
16	TRBV7-9	TRBJ1-1	CASSLEEGSMNTEAFF
11	TRBV25-1	TRBJ2-2	CASSSAGELFF
15	TRBV4-3	TRBJ2-3	CASSQLVGSTDTQYF
16	TRBV5-4	TRBJ1-1	CASSRGTGTGGTEAFF